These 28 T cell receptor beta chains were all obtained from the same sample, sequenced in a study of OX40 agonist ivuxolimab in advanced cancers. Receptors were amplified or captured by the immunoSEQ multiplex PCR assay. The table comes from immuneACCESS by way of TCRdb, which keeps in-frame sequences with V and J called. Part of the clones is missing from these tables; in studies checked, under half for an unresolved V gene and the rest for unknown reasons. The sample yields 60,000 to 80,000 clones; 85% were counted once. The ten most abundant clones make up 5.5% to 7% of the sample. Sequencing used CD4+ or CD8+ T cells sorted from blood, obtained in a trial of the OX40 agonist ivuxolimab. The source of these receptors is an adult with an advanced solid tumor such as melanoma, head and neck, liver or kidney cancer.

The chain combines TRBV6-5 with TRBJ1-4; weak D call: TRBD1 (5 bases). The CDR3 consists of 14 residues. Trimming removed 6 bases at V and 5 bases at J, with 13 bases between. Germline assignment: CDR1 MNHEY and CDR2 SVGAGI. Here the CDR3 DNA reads TGTGCCAGCAGGTCGGGGGGAAGAAATGAAAAACTGTTTTTT. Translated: CASRSGGRNEKLFF.

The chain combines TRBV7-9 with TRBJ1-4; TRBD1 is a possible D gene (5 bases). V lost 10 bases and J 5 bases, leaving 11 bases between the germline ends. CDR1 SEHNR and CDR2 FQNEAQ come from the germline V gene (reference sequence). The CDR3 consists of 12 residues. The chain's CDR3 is CAMRGLNEKLFF. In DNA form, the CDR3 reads TGTGCCATGCGGGGGTTAAATGAAAAACTGTTTTTT.

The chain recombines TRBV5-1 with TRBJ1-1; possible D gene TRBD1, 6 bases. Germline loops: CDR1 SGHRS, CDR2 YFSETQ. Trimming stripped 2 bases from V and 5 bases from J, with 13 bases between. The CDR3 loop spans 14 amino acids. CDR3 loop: CASSLPGAGTEAFF. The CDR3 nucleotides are TGCGCCAGCAGCTTACCGGGGGCGGGGACTGAAGCTTTCTTT.

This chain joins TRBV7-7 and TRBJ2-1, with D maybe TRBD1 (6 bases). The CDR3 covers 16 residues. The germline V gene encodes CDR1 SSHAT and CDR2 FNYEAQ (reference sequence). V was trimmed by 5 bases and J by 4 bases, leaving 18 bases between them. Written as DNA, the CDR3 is TGTGCCAGCAGCCCAACCCCAGGGGTAACTTACAATGAGCAGTTCTTC. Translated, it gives CASSPTPGVTYNEQFF.

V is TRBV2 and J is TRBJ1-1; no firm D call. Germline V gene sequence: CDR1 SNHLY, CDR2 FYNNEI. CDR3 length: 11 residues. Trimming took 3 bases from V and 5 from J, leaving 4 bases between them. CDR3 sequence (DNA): TGTGCCAGCAGTGATATGACTGAAGCTTTCTTT. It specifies CASSDMTEAFF. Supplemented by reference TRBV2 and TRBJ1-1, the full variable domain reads EPEVTQTPSHQVTQMGQEVILRCVPISNHLYFYWYRQILGQKVEFLVSFYNNEISEKSEIFDDQFSVERPDGSNFTLKIRSTKLEDSAMYFCASSDMTEAFFGQGTRLTVV.

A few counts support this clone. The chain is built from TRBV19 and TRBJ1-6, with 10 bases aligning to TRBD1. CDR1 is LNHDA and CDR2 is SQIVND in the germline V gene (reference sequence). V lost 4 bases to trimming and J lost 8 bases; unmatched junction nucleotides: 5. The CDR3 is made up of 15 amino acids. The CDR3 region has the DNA TGTGCCAGTAGTACTCGGGACAGGGGATATTCACCCCTCCACTTT. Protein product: CASSTRDRGYSPLHF.

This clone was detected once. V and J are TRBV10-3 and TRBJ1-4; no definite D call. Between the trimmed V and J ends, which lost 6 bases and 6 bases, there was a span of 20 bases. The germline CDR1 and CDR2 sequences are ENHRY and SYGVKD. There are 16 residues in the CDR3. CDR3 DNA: TGTGCCATCAGCCACCTTAGAGGAGGGCCGGATGAAAAACTGTTTTTT. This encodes CAISHLRGGPDEKLFF.

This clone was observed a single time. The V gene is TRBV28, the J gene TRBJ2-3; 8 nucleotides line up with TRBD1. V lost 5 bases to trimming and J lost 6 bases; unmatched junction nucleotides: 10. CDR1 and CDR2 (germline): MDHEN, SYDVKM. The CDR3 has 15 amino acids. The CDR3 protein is CASSPQRTGPDTQYF. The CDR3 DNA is TGTGCCAGCAGTCCACAACGGACAGGGCCGGATACGCAGTATTTT.

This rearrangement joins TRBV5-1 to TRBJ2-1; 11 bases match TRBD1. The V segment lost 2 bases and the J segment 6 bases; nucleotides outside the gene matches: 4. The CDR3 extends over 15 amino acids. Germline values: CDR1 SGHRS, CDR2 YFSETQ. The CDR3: CASSFGQGASNEQFF. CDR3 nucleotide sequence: TGCGCCAGCAGCTTCGGACAGGGGGCAAGCAATGAGCAGTTCTTC. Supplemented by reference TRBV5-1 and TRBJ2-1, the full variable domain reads KAGVTQTPRYLIKTRGQQVTLSCSPISGHRSVSWYQQTPGQGLQFLFEYFSETQRNKGNFPGRFSGRQFSNSRSEMNVSTLELGDSALYLCASSFGQGASNEQFFGPGTRLTVL.

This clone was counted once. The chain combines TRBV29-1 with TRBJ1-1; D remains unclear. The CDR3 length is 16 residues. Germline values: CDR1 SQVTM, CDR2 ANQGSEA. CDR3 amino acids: CRAGGWPSSGNTEAFF. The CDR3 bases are TGCAGGGCCGGCGGTTGGCCCAGCAGCGGGAACACTGAAGCTTTCTTT.

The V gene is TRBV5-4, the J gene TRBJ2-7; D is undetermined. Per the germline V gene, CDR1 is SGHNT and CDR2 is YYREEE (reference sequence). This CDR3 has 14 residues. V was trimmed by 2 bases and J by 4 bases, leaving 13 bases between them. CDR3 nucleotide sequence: TGTGCCAGCAGCTTTCTTGGGTCCAGGTACGAGCAGTACTTC. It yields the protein CASSFLGSRYEQYF. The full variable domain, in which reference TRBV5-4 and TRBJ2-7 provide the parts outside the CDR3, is ETGVTQSPTHLIKTRGQQVTLRCSSQSGHNTVSWYQQALGQGPQFIFQYYREEENGRGNFPPRFSGLQFPNYSSELNVNALELDDSALYLCASSFLGSRYEQYFGPGTRLTVT.

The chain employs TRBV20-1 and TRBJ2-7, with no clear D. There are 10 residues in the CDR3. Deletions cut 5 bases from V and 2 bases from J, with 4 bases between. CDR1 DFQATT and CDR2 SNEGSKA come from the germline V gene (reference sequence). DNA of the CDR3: TGCAGTGCTGAGGCCTACGAGCAGTACTTC. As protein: CSAEAYEQYF.

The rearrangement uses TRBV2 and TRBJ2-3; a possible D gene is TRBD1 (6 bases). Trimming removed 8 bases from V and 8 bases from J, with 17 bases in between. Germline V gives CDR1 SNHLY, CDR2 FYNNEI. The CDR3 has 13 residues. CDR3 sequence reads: CASRDKMVGTQYF. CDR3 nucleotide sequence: TGTGCCAGCCGGGACAAGATGGTCGGTACGCAGTATTTT.

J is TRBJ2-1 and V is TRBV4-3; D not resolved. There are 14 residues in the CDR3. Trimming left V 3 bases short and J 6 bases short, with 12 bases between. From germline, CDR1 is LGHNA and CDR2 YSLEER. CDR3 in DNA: TGCGCCAGCAGCCATTCCGCTTTGGGCAATGAGCAGTTCTTC. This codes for CASSHSALGNEQFF.

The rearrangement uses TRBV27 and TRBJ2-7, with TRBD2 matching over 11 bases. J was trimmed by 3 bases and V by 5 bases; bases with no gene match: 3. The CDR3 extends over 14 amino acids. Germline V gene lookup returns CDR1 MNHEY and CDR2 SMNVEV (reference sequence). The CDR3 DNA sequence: TGTGCCAGCAGTCAACTAGCGGGGGTCTACGAGCAGTACGTC. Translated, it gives CASSQLAGVYEQYV.

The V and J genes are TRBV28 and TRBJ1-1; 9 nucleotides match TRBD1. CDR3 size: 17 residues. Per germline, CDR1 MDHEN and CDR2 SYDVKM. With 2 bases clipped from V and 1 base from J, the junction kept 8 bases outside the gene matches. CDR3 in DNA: TGTGCCAGCAGTTTAAGAATGGGACAGGGCACGAACACTGAAGCTTTCTTT. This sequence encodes CASSLRMGQGTNTEAFF.

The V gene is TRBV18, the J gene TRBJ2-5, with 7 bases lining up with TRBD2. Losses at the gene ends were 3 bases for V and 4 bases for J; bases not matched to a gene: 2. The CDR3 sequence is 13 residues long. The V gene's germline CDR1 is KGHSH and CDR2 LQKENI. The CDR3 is CASSPGGRETQYF. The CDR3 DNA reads TGTGCCAGCTCACCGGGGGGGAGAGAGACCCAGTACTTC.

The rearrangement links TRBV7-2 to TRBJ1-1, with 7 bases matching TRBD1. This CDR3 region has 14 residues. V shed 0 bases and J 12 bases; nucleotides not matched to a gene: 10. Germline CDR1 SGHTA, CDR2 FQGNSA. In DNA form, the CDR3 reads TGTGCCAGCAGCTTAGCGAGGGAGCAGGGGGTGTCTTTCTTT. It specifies CASSLAREQGVSFF.

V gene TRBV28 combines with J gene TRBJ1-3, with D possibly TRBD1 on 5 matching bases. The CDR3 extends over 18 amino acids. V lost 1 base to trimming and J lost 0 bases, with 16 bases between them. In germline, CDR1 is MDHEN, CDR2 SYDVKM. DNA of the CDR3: TGTGCCAGCAGTTTATTGAAATCCGACAGCAGCTCTGGAAACACCATATATTTT. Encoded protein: CASSLLKSDSSSGNTIYF.

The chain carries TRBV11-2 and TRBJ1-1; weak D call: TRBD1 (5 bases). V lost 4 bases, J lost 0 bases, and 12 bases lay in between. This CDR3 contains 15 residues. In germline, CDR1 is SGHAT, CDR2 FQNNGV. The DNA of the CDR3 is TGTGCCAGCAGCTGGGGACGGACCATGAACACTGAAGCTTTCTTT. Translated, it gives CASSWGRTMNTEAFF.

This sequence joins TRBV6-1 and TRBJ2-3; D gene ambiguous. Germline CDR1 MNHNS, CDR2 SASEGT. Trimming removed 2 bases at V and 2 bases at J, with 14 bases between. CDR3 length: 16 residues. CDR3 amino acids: CASSETRSNPTDTQYF. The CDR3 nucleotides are TGTGCCAGCAGTGAAACGAGATCAAACCCCACAGATACGCAGTATTTT.

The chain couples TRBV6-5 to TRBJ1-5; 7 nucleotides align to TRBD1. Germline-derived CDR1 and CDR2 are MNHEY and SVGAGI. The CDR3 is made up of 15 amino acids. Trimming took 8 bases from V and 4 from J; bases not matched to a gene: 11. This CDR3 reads CASGYTGDPNQPQHF. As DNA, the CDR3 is TGTGCCAGCGGGTATACAGGGGATCCAAATCAGCCCCAGCATTTT.

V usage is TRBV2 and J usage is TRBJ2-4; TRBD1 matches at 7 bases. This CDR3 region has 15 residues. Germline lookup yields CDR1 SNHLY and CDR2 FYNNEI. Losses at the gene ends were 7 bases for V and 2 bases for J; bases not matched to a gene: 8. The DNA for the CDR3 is TGTGCCAGCACCCTGACAGGGATCTCCAAAAACATTCAGTACTTC. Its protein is CASTLTGISKNIQYF.

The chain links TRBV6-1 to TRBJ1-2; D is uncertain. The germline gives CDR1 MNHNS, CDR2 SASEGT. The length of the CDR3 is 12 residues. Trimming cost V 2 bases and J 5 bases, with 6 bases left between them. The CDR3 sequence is CASSETVYGYTF. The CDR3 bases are TGTGCCAGCAGTGAAACAGTATATGGCTACACCTTC.

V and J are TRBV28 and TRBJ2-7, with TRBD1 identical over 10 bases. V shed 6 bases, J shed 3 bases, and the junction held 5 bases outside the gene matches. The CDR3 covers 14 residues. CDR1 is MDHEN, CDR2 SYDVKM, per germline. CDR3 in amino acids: CASRPTGGSYEQYV. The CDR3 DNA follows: TGTGCCAGCAGACCGACAGGGGGCAGCTACGAGCAGTACGTC.

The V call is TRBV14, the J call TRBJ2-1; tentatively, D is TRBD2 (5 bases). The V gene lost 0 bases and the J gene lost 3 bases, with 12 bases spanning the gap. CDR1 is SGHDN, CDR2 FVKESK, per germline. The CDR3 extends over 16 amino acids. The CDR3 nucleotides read TGTGCCAGCAGCCAAGACTGGGGAGCTTTCTACAATGAGCAGTTCTTC. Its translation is CASSQDWGAFYNEQFF.

Here the CDR3 DNA reads TGTGCCAGCAGAGGAGAGTTCTACAATGAGCAGTTCTTC. Translation: CASRGEFYNEQFF. This chain links TRBV11-2 with TRBJ2-1; no clear D gene. The length of the CDR3 is 13 residues. Germline CDR1 reads SGHAT; CDR2 reads FQNNGV. The V end was cut by 6 bases, the J end by 3 bases, with 9 bases between.

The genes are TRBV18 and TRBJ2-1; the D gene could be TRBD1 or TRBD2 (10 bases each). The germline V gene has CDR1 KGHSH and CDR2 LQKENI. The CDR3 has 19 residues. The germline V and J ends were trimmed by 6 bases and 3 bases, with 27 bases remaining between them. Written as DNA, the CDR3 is TGTGCCAGCTCGACAGGGGGCGTAGTAGCGGGAGGCCTCTACAATGAGCAGTTCTTC. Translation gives CASSTGGVVAGGLYNEQFF.